This entry concerns a single TCR beta chain. The data belong to a study of blood T cells in healthy people across ages. Between the trimmed V and J ends, which lost 6 bases and 9 bases, there was a span of 18 bases. This CDR3 contains 14 residues. The germline gives CDR1 MNHNY, CDR2 SVGAGI (reference sequence). The use of a sample-barcoded 5' primer and a J-beta primer mix characterized a second PCR of roughly 7 to 12 cycles. TCRdb re-called the 5' RACE reads through MiXCR, storing one row per CDR3 protein. This table has 600,000 to 1,000,000 distinct CDR3 sequences, roughly 25% appearing once. The sample also formed part of further work on T cells of mothers and their children.

This TCR was recovered from a boy aged 10-17 years in good health. The sample consisted of blood. The chain combines TRBV6-6 with TRBJ1-5; D gene ambiguous. This CDR3 reads CASSYGPGSGPQHF. CDR3 DNA sequence: TGTGCCAGCAGCTACGGACCGGGGAGCGGGCCCCAGCATTTT.